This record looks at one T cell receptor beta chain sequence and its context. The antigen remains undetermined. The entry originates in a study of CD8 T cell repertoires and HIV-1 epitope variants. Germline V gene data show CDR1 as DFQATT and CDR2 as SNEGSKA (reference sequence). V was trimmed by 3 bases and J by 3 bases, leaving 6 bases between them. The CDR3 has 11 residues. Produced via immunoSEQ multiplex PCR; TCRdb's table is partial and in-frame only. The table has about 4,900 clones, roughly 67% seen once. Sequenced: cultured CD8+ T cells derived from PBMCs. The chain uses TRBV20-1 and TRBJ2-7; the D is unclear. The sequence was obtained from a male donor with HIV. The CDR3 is CSASGNYEQYF. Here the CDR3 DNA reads TGCAGTGCTAGCGGCAACTACGAGCAGTACTTC.